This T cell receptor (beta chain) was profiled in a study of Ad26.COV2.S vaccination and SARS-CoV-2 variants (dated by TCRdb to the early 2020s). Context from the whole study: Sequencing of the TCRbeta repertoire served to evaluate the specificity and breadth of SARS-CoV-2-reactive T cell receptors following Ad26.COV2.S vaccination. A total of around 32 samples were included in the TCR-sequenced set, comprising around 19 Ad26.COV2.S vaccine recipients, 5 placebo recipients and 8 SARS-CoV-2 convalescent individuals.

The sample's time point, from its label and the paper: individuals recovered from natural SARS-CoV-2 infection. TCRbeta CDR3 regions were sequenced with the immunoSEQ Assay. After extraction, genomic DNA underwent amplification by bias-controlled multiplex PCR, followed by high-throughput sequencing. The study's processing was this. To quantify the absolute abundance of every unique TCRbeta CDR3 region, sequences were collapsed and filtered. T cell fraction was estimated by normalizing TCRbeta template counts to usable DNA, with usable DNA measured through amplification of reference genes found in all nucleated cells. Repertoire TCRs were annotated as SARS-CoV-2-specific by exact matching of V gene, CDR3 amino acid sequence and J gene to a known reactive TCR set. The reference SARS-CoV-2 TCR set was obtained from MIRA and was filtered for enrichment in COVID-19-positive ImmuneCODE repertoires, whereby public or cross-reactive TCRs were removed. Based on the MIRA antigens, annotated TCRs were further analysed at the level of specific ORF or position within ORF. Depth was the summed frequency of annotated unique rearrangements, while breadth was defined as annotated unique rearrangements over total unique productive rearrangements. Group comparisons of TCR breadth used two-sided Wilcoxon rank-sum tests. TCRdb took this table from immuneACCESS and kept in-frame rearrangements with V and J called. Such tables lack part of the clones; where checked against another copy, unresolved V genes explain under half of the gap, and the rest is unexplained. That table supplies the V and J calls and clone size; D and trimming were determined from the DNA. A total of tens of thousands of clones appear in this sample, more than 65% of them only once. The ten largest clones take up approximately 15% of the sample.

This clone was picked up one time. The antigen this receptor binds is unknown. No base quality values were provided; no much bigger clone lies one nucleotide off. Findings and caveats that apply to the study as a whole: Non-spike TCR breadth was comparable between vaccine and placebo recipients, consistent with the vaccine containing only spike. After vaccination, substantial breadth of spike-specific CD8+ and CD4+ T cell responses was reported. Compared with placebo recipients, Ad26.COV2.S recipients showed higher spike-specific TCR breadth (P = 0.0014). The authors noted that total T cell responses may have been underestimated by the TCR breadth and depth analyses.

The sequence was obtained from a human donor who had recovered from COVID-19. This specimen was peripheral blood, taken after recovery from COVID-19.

The CDR3 loop reads CASRGAFYNEQFF. The base sequence is TGTGCCAGCAGAGGGGCTTTCTACAATGAGCAGTTCTTC. The chain links TRBV6-5 with TRBJ2-1, with TRBD1 tentatively as D gene (5 bases match). V gives up 6 bases and J gives up 3 bases, and the segment between their germline ends measures 9 bases. The germline V gene sets CDR1 to MNHEY and CDR2 to SVGAGI. The CDR3 starts with the cysteine, ends with the phenylalanine, and has 13 residues. Only the CDR3 DNA stays, 39 bases, in frame from base 1.